The 21 T cell receptor beta chains presented below share a single source sample, sequenced in a study of CD8+CD57+ T cells in acquired aplastic anemia. Genomic DNA acted as the template from which TCR beta VDJ combination and CDR3 sequence profiling were carried out. Each CDR3 protein gets one entry after TCRdb re-called the reads with MiXCR. In the table there are over 150,000 distinct CDR3 sequences, 40% to 55% of which are singletons. All patients picked for sequencing had shown, by flow cytometry, an expansion of CD8+CD57+ cells. Sequencing used sorted CD4+, CD8+, or CD8+CD57+ T cells (not recorded which) from PBMCs. The source is a human donor with aplastic anemia.

This clonotype is a singleton in its sample. This could be a read error, since a much larger clone is one nucleotide away. The V and J genes are TRBV6-1 and TRBJ1-1; possibly TRBD1 for D (5 bases). Germline-derived CDR1 and CDR2 are MNHNS and SASEGT. The CDR3 totals 15 residues. Trimming left V 3 bases short and J 6 bases short, with 17 bases between. CDR3 DNA sequence: TGTGCCAGCAGTGACCCCGGGACGGTAAACGCTGAAGCTTTCTTT. Translation: CASSDPGTVNAEAFF.

This clonotype was seen at least ten times. This chain connects TRBV7-2 to TRBJ2-3, with D possibly being TRBD2 (6 bases). CDR3 size: 10 residues. The V gene's germline CDR1 is SGHTA and CDR2 FQGNSA. In nucleotides, the CDR3 is TGTGCAGGAGGGTCAGATACGCAGTATTTT. This translates into CAGGSDTQYF.

The sample holds one count of this clonotype. The chain employs TRBV2 and TRBJ1-1; tentatively, D is TRBD1 (5 bases). In germline, CDR1 is SNHLY, CDR2 FYNNEI. The CDR3 has 13 residues. The V and J ends lost 4 bases and 10 bases respectively, with 16 bases between them. The CDR3 protein is CASSVPAGVRAFF. The CDR3 nucleotides are TGTGCCAGCAGTGTACCGGCGGGGGTACGAGCTTTCTTT.

Concerning this clonotype itself: Given a much more abundant clone one base away, this may be a read error. J is TRBJ2-1 and V is TRBV4-1; D gene ambiguous. The CDR3 is made up of 12 amino acids. Per germline, CDR1 MGHRA and CDR2 YSYEKL. This CDR3 is CASSQVLNEQIF. The CDR3 bases are TGCGCCAGCAGCCAAGTTTTGAATGAGCAGATCTTC.

The chain combines TRBV29-1 with TRBJ1-4; perhaps TRBD1 as D (5 bases). The CDR3 is 13 amino acids. Germline V gene data show CDR1 as SQVTM and CDR2 as ANQGSEA. V was clipped by 5 bases and J by 6 bases, with 13 bases between them. This CDR3 reads CSVLEGGDEKLFF. The CDR3 DNA reads TGCAGCGTTTTAGAGGGAGGGGATGAAAAACTGTTTTTT. Looking up the rest from reference TRBV29-1 and TRBJ1-4 gives the full variable domain: SAVISQKPSRDICQRGTSLTIQCQVDSQVTMMFWYRQQPGQSLTLIATANQGSEATYESGFVIDKFPISRPNLTFSTLTVSNMSPEDSSIYLCSVLEGGDEKLFFGSGTQLSVL.

Many counts were recorded for this clonotype. The chain has TRBV5-6 and TRBJ1-2; 7 bases fit TRBD1. CDR1 SGHDT and CDR2 YYEEEE come from the germline V gene. V shed 4 bases and J 0 bases; nucleotides not matched to a gene: 12. The CDR3 extends over 17 amino acids. This CDR3 reads CASSARQGSPPNYGYTF. Here the CDR3 DNA reads TGTGCCAGCAGCGCCAGACAGGGATCGCCGCCTAACTATGGCTACACCTTC.

V usage is TRBV27 and J usage is TRBJ2-7, with 12 nucleotides matching TRBD1. V lost 3 bases to trimming and J lost 5 bases; unmatched junction nucleotides: 5. Germline loops: CDR1 MNHEY, CDR2 SMNVEV (reference sequence). The CDR3 loop spans 15 amino acids. The CDR3, as DNA: TGTGCCAGCAGTTTTGGGACAGGGGGCGTGAACGAGCAGTACTTC. It yields the protein CASSFGTGGVNEQYF.

This clonotype was picked up a small number of times. The chain couples TRBV29-1 to TRBJ2-5; possible D gene TRBD1, 6 bases. The CDR3 totals 13 residues. Trimming cost V 4 bases and J 1 base, with 10 bases left between them. CDR1 SQVTM and CDR2 ANQGSEA come from the germline V gene. The CDR3 DNA reads TGCAGCGTTGTGACAGGCGGCCAAGAGACCCAGTACTTC. Residues: CSVVTGGQETQYF.

This clonotype was found once. This could be a read error, since a much larger clone is one nucleotide away. The chain couples TRBV6-1 to TRBJ2-5; TRBD1 aligns across 10 bases. The CDR3 has 15 residues. Trimming removed 6 bases from V and 4 bases from J; junction bases left unmatched: 8. Germline loops: CDR1 MNHNS, CDR2 SASEGT. The DNA for the CDR3 is TGTGCCAGCAGGCCATCGGGACAGGGGAGAGAGACCCAGTACTTC. Translation: CASRPSGQGRETQYF.

V usage is TRBV6-1 and J usage is TRBJ2-2, with unresolved D. The CDR3 has 14 amino acids. Germline CDR1 MNHNS, CDR2 SASEGT. The V and J ends lost 4 bases and 2 bases respectively, with 8 bases between them. The CDR3 region is CASSVLANTGELFF. The CDR3 coding sequence is TGTGCCAGCAGTGTTTTAGCCAACACCGGGGAGCTGTTTTTT.

This chain uses TRBV19 with TRBJ1-2; no clear D. Germline loops: CDR1 LNHDA, CDR2 SQIVND (reference sequence). The CDR3 extends over 12 amino acids. Trimming left V 3 bases short and J 5 bases short, with 7 bases between. CDR3 protein: CASSMPAYGYTF. The CDR3, as DNA: TGTGCCAGTAGTATGCCTGCTTATGGCTACACCTTC.

This clonotype was detected only once. A much larger clone sits a single nucleotide away, making a read error possible. This chain joins TRBV6-2 or TRBV6-3 and TRBJ2-7; tentative D call: TRBD2 (5 bases). This CDR3 is 15 amino acids long. V lost 6 bases and J 3 bases, leaving 18 bases between the germline ends. Germline CDR1 is MNHEY and CDR2 is SVGEGT. The CDR3 reads CASSLTASLRYEQYF. CDR3 DNA: TGTGCCAGCAGCCTTACAGCTAGCCTTCGCTACGAGCAGTACTTC.

The rearrangement links TRBV29-1 to TRBJ1-1; no definite D call. Germline lookup yields CDR1 SQVTM and CDR2 ANQGSEA. The CDR3 loop spans 13 amino acids. The V end lost 5 bases, the J end lost 11 bases, and 21 bases lay between the germline ends. The CDR3 spells CSVKASYPAEAFF. CDR3 DNA: TGCAGCGTTAAAGCCAGCTATCCGGCGGAGGCTTTCTTT.

This clonotype was seen at least ten times. Possible read error: a much larger clone is one base away. The chain joins TRBV7-2 to TRBJ2-7; TRBD2 matches at 7 bases. Unmatched junction bases numbered 15, after V lost 5 bases and J lost 2 bases. This CDR3 has 17 amino acids. In germline, CDR1 is SGHTA, CDR2 FQGNSA. This CDR3 is CASSPLGGRHRAYEQYF. CDR3 nucleotides: TGTGCCAGCAGCCCCCTCGGGGGGAGGCATCGGGCCTACGAGCAGTACTTC.

The chain combines TRBV5-5 with TRBJ2-3; 8 nucleotides line up with TRBD1. CDR1 SGHKS and CDR2 YYEKEE come from the germline V gene (reference sequence). The V gene end was trimmed by 5 bases and the J gene end by 6 bases; junction bases not matched to a gene: 8. The CDR3 runs 14 residues. The CDR3: CASSFQGAGDTQYF. The CDR3 nucleotides read TGTGCCAGCAGTTTTCAGGGGGCGGGTGATACGCAGTATTTT.

The CDR3 nucleotides are TGTGCCAGCAGCTCCGGCAACACAGATACGCAGTATTTT. Its protein product is CASSSGNTDTQYF. The rearrangement joins TRBV7-9 to TRBJ2-3; the D is unclear. This CDR3 contains 13 residues. CDR1 is SEHNR and CDR2 is FQNEAQ in the germline V gene (reference sequence). Trimming removed 4 bases from V and 2 bases from J, with 7 bases in between.

Worth noting for this clonotype: Sequence at one end of the junction differs from germline and may be a read error. The V gene is TRBV2, the J gene TRBJ2-5; D is unresolved. The CDR3 runs 14 residues. From germline, CDR1 is SNHLY and CDR2 FYNNEI. CDR3: CASSDGVGLKTHYF. Here the CDR3 DNA reads TGTGCCAGCAGTGATGGGGTGGGTTTGAAGACCCATTACTTC.

The chain couples TRBV29-1 to TRBJ2-3, with D tentatively TRBD2 (5 bases). V was pared by 8 bases and J by 10 bases, with 25 bases between. This CDR3 has 14 residues. Germline CDR1 and CDR2: SQVTM and ANQGSEA. CDR3 DNA sequence: TGCAGCAGTGAAGCGGAGCGGCAGCGAGGCTCGCAGTATTTT. This gives the protein CSSEAERQRGSQYF.

This clonotype came up many times. The chain is built from TRBV15 and TRBJ1-2, with D perhaps TRBD1 (5 bases). V was clipped by 0 bases and J by 4 bases, with 12 bases between them. Germline V CDR1 and CDR2: LNHNV, YYDKDF (reference sequence). The CDR3 loop spans 15 amino acids. CDR3 in DNA: TGTGCCACCAGCAGAGATTTACAGGCCAGCTATGGCTACACCTTC. It is translated as CATSRDLQASYGYTF.

The chain uses TRBV9 and TRBJ2-7; D is possibly TRBD2 (5 bases). The V gene lost 0 bases and the J gene lost 0 bases, with 7 bases spanning the gap. CDR1 SGDLS and CDR2 YYNGEE come from the germline V gene. This CDR3 region has 14 residues. The CDR3 DNA is TGTGCCAGCAGCGTAGTAGCGAACTCCTACGAGCAGTACTTC. This encodes CASSVVANSYEQYF.

This clonotype ranks as medium-sized. This chain uses TRBV19 with TRBJ2-7, with 9 bases matching TRBD2. The germline V gene has CDR1 LNHDA and CDR2 SQIVND (reference sequence). Trimming at V came to 3 bases and at J to 2 bases, leaving 5 bases not matched to a gene. The CDR3 is 15 residues long. CDR3 loop: CASSILAGGPYEQYF. The CDR3 nucleotides read TGTGCCAGTAGTATTCTGGCGGGAGGGCCCTACGAGCAGTACTTC.